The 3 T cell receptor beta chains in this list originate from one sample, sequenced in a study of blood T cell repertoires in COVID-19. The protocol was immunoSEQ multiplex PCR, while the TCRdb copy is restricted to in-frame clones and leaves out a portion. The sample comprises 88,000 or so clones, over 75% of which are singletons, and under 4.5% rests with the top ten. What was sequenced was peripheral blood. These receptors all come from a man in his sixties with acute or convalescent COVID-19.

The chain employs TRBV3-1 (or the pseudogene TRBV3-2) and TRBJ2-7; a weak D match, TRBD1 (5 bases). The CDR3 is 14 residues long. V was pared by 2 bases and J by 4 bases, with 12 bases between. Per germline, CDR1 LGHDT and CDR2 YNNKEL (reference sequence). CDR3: CASSQQRGNYEQYF. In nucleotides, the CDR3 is TGTGCCAGCAGCCAACAAAGGGGAAATTACGAGCAGTACTTC.

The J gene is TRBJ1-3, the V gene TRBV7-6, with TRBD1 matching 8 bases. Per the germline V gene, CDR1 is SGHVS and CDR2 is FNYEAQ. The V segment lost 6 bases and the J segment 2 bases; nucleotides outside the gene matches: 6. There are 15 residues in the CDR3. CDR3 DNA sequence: TGTGCCAGCAGAGCCTCGACAGGGGCTGGAAACACCATATATTTT. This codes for CASRASTGAGNTIYF.

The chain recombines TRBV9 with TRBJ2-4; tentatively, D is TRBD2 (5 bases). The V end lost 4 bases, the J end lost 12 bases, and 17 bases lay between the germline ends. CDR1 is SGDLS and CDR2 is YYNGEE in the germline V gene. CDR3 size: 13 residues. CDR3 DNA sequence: TGTGCCAGCAGCCCGAACCCCGGGGAGCCTCAGTACTTC. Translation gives CASSPNPGEPQYF.